The rows below give T cell receptor beta chains drawn from one sample of a study of cytomegalovirus exposure and HLA in healthy donors. Assay used: immunoSEQ multiplex PCR; TCRdb lists only in-frame clones, some missing. The table includes some 110,000 clones, over 60% detected once. Material: PBMCs. The receptors were sampled from a woman between 18 and 29 years old in good health and CMV-seropositive. Both conserved end residues are part of each CDR3. The order of the fields is clone size, V gene, D gene, J gene, CDR3 protein, CDR3 DNA. A D gene is named only where the DNA matches it firmly. Only part of the rows carry a size: once, few, many, or a class if the clone is expanded.

clone size: NA
V gene: TRBV6-1
D gene: NA
J gene: TRBJ1-3
CDR3 protein: CASSVSGQLGNTIYF
CDR3 DNA: TGTGCCAGCAGTGTCTCAGGGCAGCTTGGAAACACCATATATTTT

clone size: NA
V gene: TRBV5-1
D gene: NA
J gene: TRBJ2-3
CDR3 protein: CASSSGTTGRRTDTQYF
CDR3 DNA: TGCGCCAGCAGCTCTGGAACTACAGGGCGGCGCACAGATACGCAGTATTTT

clone size: NA
V gene: TRBV5-1
D gene: TRBD2
J gene: TRBJ2-7
CDR3 protein: CASSLGLADAYEQYF
CDR3 DNA: TGCGCCAGCAGCTTGGGACTAGCGGACGCCTACGAGCAGTACTTC

clone size: few
V gene: TRBV30
D gene: NA
J gene: TRBJ1-6
CDR3 protein: CACQGGSSYNSPLHF
CDR3 DNA: TGTGCTTGTCAGGGCGGTAGCTCCTATAATTCACCCCTCCACTTT

clone size: NA
V gene: TRBV6-5
D gene: TRBD1
J gene: TRBJ2-7
CDR3 protein: CASSTTGQDYEQYF
CDR3 DNA: TGTGCCAGCAGTACGACGGGACAGGACTACGAGCAGTACTTC

clone size: few
V gene: TRBV6-1
D gene: NA
J gene: TRBJ2-7
CDR3 protein: CASSEDLNTYEQYF
CDR3 DNA: TGTGCCAGCAGTGAAGATCTTAATACCTACGAGCAGTACTTC

clone size: NA
V gene: TRBV25-1
D gene: TRBD2
J gene: TRBJ2-1
CDR3 protein: CASSDSSGRAYNEQFF
CDR3 DNA: TGTGCCAGCAGTGACTCTAGCGGGAGGGCGTACAATGAGCAGTTCTTC

clone size: once
V gene: TRBV30
D gene: NA
J gene: TRBJ1-3
CDR3 protein: CAWSVHFKDRRSGNTIYF
CDR3 DNA: TGTGCCTGGAGTGTACATTTTAAGGACAGACGCTCTGGAAACACCATATATTTT

clone size: NA
V gene: TRBV15
D gene: NA
J gene: TRBJ2-7
CDR3 protein: CATSRDPEGSYEQYF
CDR3 DNA: TGTGCCACCAGCAGAGATCCGGAGGGCTCCTACGAGCAGTACTTC

clone size: NA
V gene: TRBV6-4
D gene: NA
J gene: TRBJ2-1
CDR3 protein: CASSQTDFSYNEQFF
CDR3 DNA: TGTGCCAGCAGTCAAACCGACTTCTCCTACAATGAGCAGTTCTTC

clone size: NA
V gene: TRBV4-1
D gene: NA
J gene: TRBJ1-1
CDR3 protein: CASSQPTGWNTEAFF
CDR3 DNA: TGCGCCAGCAGCCAACCCACAGGGTGGAACACTGAAGCTTTCTTT

clone size: NA
V gene: TRBV14
D gene: NA
J gene: TRBJ1-1
CDR3 protein: CASSQGLQLKAFF
CDR3 DNA: TGTGCCAGCAGCCAAGGACTGCAGCTCAAAGCTTTCTTT

clone size: NA
V gene: TRBV27
D gene: TRBD2
J gene: TRBJ2-1
CDR3 protein: CASSLLGGRKGYEQFF
CDR3 DNA: TGTGCCAGCAGTTTATTGGGCGGGAGAAAGGGGTATGAGCAGTTCTTC

clone size: NA
V gene: TRBV7-9
D gene: NA
J gene: TRBJ1-4
CDR3 protein: CASSIFRQALNEKLFF
CDR3 DNA: TGTGCCAGCAGCATCTTTAGACAGGCCCTTAATGAAAAACTGTTTTTT

clone size: once
V gene: TRBV15
D gene: TRBD1
J gene: TRBJ2-4
CDR3 protein: CATSGDRGAKNIQYF
CDR3 DNA: TGTGCCACCAGCGGGGACAGGGGAGCCAAAAACATTCAGTACTTC

clone size: NA
V gene: TRBV28
D gene: TRBD1
J gene: TRBJ1-4
CDR3 protein: CASSDQTYRDREEKLFF
CDR3 DNA: TGTGCCAGCAGTGACCAGACCTACCGGGACAGAGAAGAAAAACTGTTTTTT

clone size: once
V gene: TRBV11-2
D gene: NA
J gene: TRBJ2-6
CDR3 protein: CASWPGVISGANVLTF
CDR3 DNA: TGTGCCAGCTGGCCGGGAGTAATTTCTGGGGCCAACGTCCTGACTTTC

clone size: few
V gene: TRBV2
D gene: NA
J gene: TRBJ1-5
CDR3 protein: CACEPEGRNQPQHF
CDR3 DNA: TGTGCCTGCGAGCCGGAGGGACGCAATCAGCCCCAGCATTTT

clone size: once
V gene: TRBV7-9
D gene: NA
J gene: TRBJ2-5
CDR3 protein: CASSFPPASGLRRAQYF
CDR3 DNA: TGTGCCAGCAGCTTCCCCCCTGCATCCGGTTTACGTCGTGCCCAGTACTTC

clone size: NA
V gene: TRBV23-1
D gene: TRBD1
J gene: TRBJ1-5
CDR3 protein: CASSQSGTGDQPQHF
CDR3 DNA: TGCGCCAGCAGTCAATCCGGGACAGGGGATCAGCCCCAGCATTTT

clone size: NA
V gene: TRBV12-5
D gene: NA
J gene: TRBJ2-1
CDR3 protein: CASGSDQYITGSDNEQFF
CDR3 DNA: TGTGCTAGTGGTTCCGACCAATACATCACGGGATCGGACAATGAGCAGTTCTTC

clone size: NA
V gene: TRBV6-5
D gene: NA
J gene: TRBJ2-1
CDR3 protein: CASRDIVDEQFF
CDR3 DNA: TGTGCCAGCAGGGACATAGTGGATGAGCAGTTCTTC

clone size: NA
V gene: TRBV19
D gene: TRBD1
J gene: TRBJ2-2
CDR3 protein: CASSRQGNTGELFF
CDR3 DNA: TGTGCCAGTAGTCGACAGGGGAACACCGGGGAGCTGTTTTTT

clone size: NA
V gene: TRBV5-1
D gene: NA
J gene: TRBJ2-5
CDR3 protein: CASSPLRDNQETQYF
CDR3 DNA: TGCGCCAGCAGCCCCCTAAGGGACAACCAAGAGACCCAGTACTTC

clone size: NA
V gene: TRBV6-5
D gene: NA
J gene: TRBJ2-3
CDR3 protein: CASSSGTRRDTQYF
CDR3 DNA: TGTGCCAGCAGTTCCGGGACACGCAGGGATACGCAGTATTTT

clone size: NA
V gene: TRBV19
D gene: TRBD2
J gene: TRBJ2-1
CDR3 protein: CASTLETSGMRGHNEQFF
CDR3 DNA: TGTGCCAGTACCCTGGAGACTAGCGGGATGCGGGGGCACAATGAGCAGTTCTTC

clone size: NA
V gene: TRBV5-1
D gene: NA
J gene: TRBJ2-7
CDR3 protein: CASSLVVRAGLLFSYEQYF
CDR3 DNA: TGCGCCAGCAGCTTGGTTGTTCGGGCAGGGCTCCTCTTCTCCTACGAGCAGTACTTC

clone size: NA
V gene: TRBV7-8
D gene: NA
J gene: TRBJ2-7
CDR3 protein: CASSLASGEPGYEQYF
CDR3 DNA: TGTGCCAGCAGCTTGGCCTCGGGAGAGCCAGGCTACGAGCAGTACTTC

clone size: NA
V gene: TRBV2
D gene: TRBD1
J gene: TRBJ1-1
CDR3 protein: CASRSDRVPEAFF
CDR3 DNA: TGTGCCAGCAGATCCGACAGGGTACCTGAAGCTTTCTTT

clone size: NA
V gene: TRBV7-3
D gene: NA
J gene: TRBJ1-1
CDR3 protein: CASSWTVNTEAFF
CDR3 DNA: TGTGCCAGCAGCTGGACAGTGAACACTGAAGCTTTCTTT

clone size: few
V gene: TRBV6-5
D gene: NA
J gene: TRBJ1-2
CDR3 protein: CASSLTVNYGYTF
CDR3 DNA: TGTGCCAGCAGTTTGACAGTTAACTATGGCTACACCTTC

clone size: NA
V gene: TRBV5-6
D gene: TRBD1
J gene: TRBJ2-2
CDR3 protein: CVSSLRDRDRGAGELFF
CDR3 DNA: TGTGTCAGCAGCTTGAGGGACCGGGACAGGGGGGCCGGGGAGCTGTTTTTT

clone size: NA
V gene: TRBV30
D gene: NA
J gene: TRBJ1-5
CDR3 protein: CAWSELGIGQPQHF
CDR3 DNA: TGTGCCTGGAGTGAGCTAGGTATAGGTCAGCCCCAGCATTTT

clone size: NA
V gene: TRBV5-5
D gene: TRBD2
J gene: TRBJ2-7
CDR3 protein: CASSLDSREASYEQYF
CDR3 DNA: TGTGCCAGCAGCTTGGACTCGCGGGAGGCCTCCTACGAGCAGTACTTC

clone size: NA
V gene: TRBV2
D gene: NA
J gene: TRBJ1-5
CDR3 protein: CASSERGAQHF
CDR3 DNA: TGTGCCAGCAGTGAACGGGGGGCCCAGCATTTT

clone size: NA
V gene: TRBV5-6
D gene: NA
J gene: TRBJ1-2
CDR3 protein: CASSLVYQVNYGYTF
CDR3 DNA: TGTGCCAGCAGCTTGGTGTACCAGGTCAACTATGGCTACACCTTC

clone size: NA
V gene: TRBV4-1
D gene: NA
J gene: TRBJ2-7
CDR3 protein: CASSHLRGQSESYEQYF
CDR3 DNA: TGCGCCAGCAGCCATTTAAGAGGACAATCCGAATCCTACGAGCAGTACTTC

clone size: few
V gene: TRBV30
D gene: TRBD2
J gene: TRBJ2-5
CDR3 protein: CAWSAGWGSGVQETQYF
CDR3 DNA: TGTGCCTGGAGTGCAGGGTGGGGGAGCGGGGTTCAAGAGACCCAGTACTTC

clone size: NA
V gene: TRBV1
D gene: NA
J gene: TRBJ2-3
CDR3 protein: CTSTRGNLLAGAPDTQYF
CDR3 DNA: TGCACCAGCACAAGGGGCAACTTGCTAGCGGGAGCCCCCGATACGCAGTATTTT

clone size: few
V gene: TRBV15
D gene: TRBD2
J gene: TRBJ2-1
CDR3 protein: CATTAASGIYNEQFF
CDR3 DNA: TGTGCCACCACAGCGGCTAGCGGGATTTACAATGAGCAGTTCTTC

clone size: NA
V gene: TRBV5-4
D gene: TRBD2
J gene: TRBJ2-3
CDR3 protein: CASSLGQVGGEDTQYF
CDR3 DNA: TGTGCCAGCAGCTTGGGGCAGGTTGGGGGGGAGGATACGCAGTATTTT

clone size: few
V gene: TRBV7-2
D gene: NA
J gene: TRBJ1-2
CDR3 protein: CASSLRSPGDNYGYTF
CDR3 DNA: TGTGCCAGCAGCTTAAGAAGCCCGGGGGATAACTATGGCTACACCTTC

clone size: NA
V gene: TRBV5-6
D gene: NA
J gene: TRBJ1-5
CDR3 protein: CASSLGENQPQHF
CDR3 DNA: TGTGCCAGCAGCTTGGGCGAGAATCAGCCCCAGCATTTT

clone size: NA
V gene: TRBV7-8
D gene: TRBD1
J gene: TRBJ1-1
CDR3 protein: CASSLATGQGVEAFF
CDR3 DNA: TGTGCCAGCAGCTTAGCGACAGGACAGGGGGTTGAAGCTTTCTTT

clone size: NA
V gene: TRBV5-4
D gene: NA
J gene: TRBJ2-1
CDR3 protein: CASSLSGAGTWNEQFF
CDR3 DNA: TGTGCCAGCAGCTTGTCAGGGGCGGGTACTTGGAATGAGCAGTTCTTC

clone size: NA
V gene: TRBV5-1
D gene: NA
J gene: TRBJ2-7
CDR3 protein: CASNLPDSYEQYF
CDR3 DNA: TGCGCCAGCAACCTACCTGACAGTTACGAGCAGTACTTC

clone size: NA
V gene: TRBV9
D gene: NA
J gene: TRBJ2-2
CDR3 protein: CASSLGGGTGELFF
CDR3 DNA: TGTGCCAGCAGCTTAGGTGGGGGGACCGGGGAGCTGTTTTTT